These 10 T cell receptor beta chains were sequenced from one sample in a study of response to subunit inactivated influenza vaccine. Using its own MiXCR run on the RT-PCR reads, TCRdb lists one record per CDR3 protein. This sample has about 160,000 distinct CDR3 sequences, with about a tenth found just once. The sequencing used non-naive T cells sorted from PBMCs, collected 40 to 50 days after vaccination. The receptors originated from a man aged 45-60 years who received an inactivated influenza vaccine.

By its share, this clonotype is medium-sized. The chain uses TRBV5-1 and TRBJ2-3; D may be TRBD1 (5 bases). CDR1 and CDR2 (germline): SGHRS, YFSETQ. Trimming removed 2 bases at V and 0 bases at J, with 25 bases between. The CDR3 runs to 20 residues. CDR3 in amino acids: CASSFRIMSGPTTSTDTQYF. In DNA, the CDR3 is TGCGCCAGCAGCTTTCGCATCATGTCAGGGCCGACGACTAGCACAGATACGCAGTATTTT.

The genes are TRBV7-9 and TRBJ2-4; D might be TRBD1 (7 bases). V was shortened by 8 bases and J by 0 bases, with 14 bases between the two germline ends. The V gene's germline CDR1 is SEHNR and CDR2 FQNEAQ (reference sequence). The CDR3 has 15 residues. CDR3 nucleotide sequence: TGTGCCAGCGGCCCAGGGGGGTTAGCCAAAAACATTCAGTACTTC. Protein product: CASGPGGLAKNIQYF. Looking up the rest from reference TRBV7-9 and TRBJ2-4 gives the full variable domain: DTGVSQNPRHKITKRGQNVTFRCDPISEHNRLYWYRQTLGQGPEFLTYFQNEAQLEKSRLLSDRFSAERPKGSFSTLEIQRTEQGDSAMYLCASGPGGLAKNIQYFGAGTRLSVL.

This clonotype was detected only a few times. The chain links TRBV10-3 to TRBJ2-6; D is possibly TRBD2 (6 bases). Looked up from germline, CDR1 is ENHRY and CDR2 is SYGVKD. The V and J ends lost 3 bases and 2 bases respectively, with 11 bases between them. The CDR3 runs to 16 residues. The CDR3 reads CAISDYGGAGANVLTF. CDR3 nucleotides: TGTGCCATCAGTGACTACGGAGGGGCTGGGGCCAACGTCCTGACTTTC.

This chain connects TRBV6-5 to TRBJ2-2, with D tentatively TRBD2 (7 bases). Germline CDR1 MNHEY, CDR2 SVGAGI. Trimming shortened V by 1 base and J by 4 bases, and 10 bases separated the two germline ends. The CDR3 covers 15 residues. DNA for the CDR3: TGTGCCAGCAGTTACTGGGGGGGCGGCACCGGGGAGCTGTTTTTT. Protein: CASSYWGGGTGELFF.

This clonotype was found a few times. This chain links TRBV6-1 with TRBJ2-1; D uncertain. Per germline, CDR1 MNHNS and CDR2 SASEGT. V lost 4 bases and J lost 10, with 11 bases in between. This CDR3 is built from 12 residues. CDR3 sequence (DNA): TGTGCCAGCAGTGTAGTGGGCCGAGAGCAGTTCTTC. It yields the protein CASSVVGREQFF.

About this clonotype: A much larger clone lies one base from this, so it may be a read error. This rearrangement joins TRBV20-1 to TRBJ1-5; no firm D call. The CDR3 has 13 amino acids. Germline V lookup: CDR1 DFQATT, CDR2 SNEGSKA (reference sequence). The CDR3 spells CSAPDPHNQRQHF. The DNA of the CDR3 is TGCAGTGCTCCCGATCCCCACAATCAGCGCCAGCATTTT.

The chain couples TRBV4-3 to TRBJ1-2, with TRBD1 matching over 7 bases. CDR3 length equals 14 residues. The germline V gene has CDR1 LGHNA and CDR2 YSLEER. Unmatched junction bases numbered 6, after V lost 0 bases and J lost 8 bases. The CDR3 sequence: CASSQDSQGGGYTF. The CDR3 nucleotides read TGCGCCAGCAGCCAAGATTCCCAGGGGGGAGGCTACACCTTC.

This clonotype turned up a few times. The chain has TRBV6-2 or TRBV6-3 and TRBJ1-2; the D gene is possibly TRBD1 (6 bases). The CDR3 sequence is 12 residues long. The V end was cut by 7 bases, the J end by 2 bases, with 8 bases between. Germline CDR1 reads MNHEY; CDR2 reads SVGEGT. Here the CDR3 DNA reads TGTGCCAGCACCCAGGGGAACTATGGCTACACCTTC. Translated, it gives CASTQGNYGYTF.

The CDR3 region has the DNA TGCAGTGCTAGAGATATGGCGGGAGGGGGGGAGGAGCAGTTCTTC. Translation gives CSARDMAGGGEEQFF. The V and J genes are TRBV20-1 and TRBJ2-1; 9 positions agree with TRBD2. CDR3 length: 15 amino acids. The V gene end was trimmed by 0 bases and the J gene end by 10 bases; junction bases not matched to a gene: 10. Germline-derived CDR1 and CDR2 are DFQATT and SNEGSKA (reference sequence).

This clonotype was counted many times. The DNA for the CDR3 is TGTGCCAGCAGTCTTGTTTCAGGAGAGACCCAGTACTTC. Translating it yields CASSLVSGETQYF. This rearrangement joins TRBV12-3 or TRBV12-4 to TRBJ2-5, with D hard to call. The CDR3 contains 13 residues. V was trimmed by 5 bases and J by 4 bases, leaving 11 bases between them.